This TCR beta chain was sequenced during a study of blood T cell repertoires in COVID-19. The ends lost 6 bases at V and 8 bases at J; junction bases unmatched: 8. Germline V lookup: CDR1 SQVTM, CDR2 ANQGSEA. The CDR3 extends over 14 amino acids. Generated by immunoSEQ multiplex PCR, the TCRdb table keeps only in-frame clones and is missing some. The sample consists of a few hundred thousand clones, 84% of them appearing once. This clonotype was obtained from a woman of 80 years or more with COVID-19, enrolled during active disease. The specimen sequenced was peripheral blood. The chain couples TRBV29-1 to TRBJ2-1; 12 nucleotides match TRBD1. The CDR3 bases are TGCAGCGTAGACCCGGGACAGGGGGCGGATGAGCAGTTCTTC. This sequence encodes CSVDPGQGADEQFF.